What follows are 13 T cell receptor beta chains derived from one specimen sequenced in a study of cytomegalovirus exposure and HLA in healthy donors (dated by TCRdb to about 2017). The library was made by the immunoSEQ multiplex PCR assay. The multiplex PCR relied on a mix of 60 forward primers for TCR Vbeta segments and 13 reverse primers for TCR Jbeta segments. TCRdb's version of the immuneACCESS table is confined to in-frame rearrangements and falls short of the full clone set. An unresolved V gene accounts for under half of the shortfall where checked; the remainder is of unknown origin. The sample includes 250,000 to 350,000 clones, with under 80% observed a single time. 2% to 2.5% of the sample comes from the top ten. The sample comprised PBMCs. The receptor source for this set is a female donor in good health and CMV-seronegative.

As concerns this clone: Germline and junction disagree at one end, which may indicate a read error. The chain combines TRBV7-9 with TRBJ1-2, with D perhaps matching TRBD1 (5 bases). This CDR3 is 14 amino acids long. The germline CDR1 and CDR2 sequences are SEHNR and FQNEAQ (reference sequence). The CDR3 loop is CSSSLAGGNYGYTF. As DNA, the CDR3 is TGTTCCAGCAGCTTAGCCGGGGGGAACTATGGCTACACCTTC.

The chain is built from TRBV7-9 and TRBJ2-7; 16 nucleotides line up with TRBD2. CDR1 and CDR2 from the germline V gene are SEHNR and FQNEAQ (reference sequence). Unmatched junction bases numbered 10, after V lost 8 bases and J lost 3 bases. This CDR3 is 17 amino acids long. CDR3 sequence (DNA): TGTGCCAGCTCCGTGGCCGGGACTAGCGGGAGGGTCTACGAGCAGTACTTC. This gives the protein CASSVAGTSGRVYEQYF.

V and J are TRBV5-4 and TRBJ2-5; 8 bases line up with TRBD2. Germline lookup yields CDR1 SGHNT and CDR2 YYREEE (reference sequence). CDR3 size: 16 residues. Germline trimming cut 0 bases from V and 5 bases from J; bases unmatched to any gene: 9. The CDR3 DNA reads as TGTGCCAGCAGCTTGGAAGTCGGGGGGGGTGGGGAGACCCAGTACTTC. Amino acid sequence: CASSLEVGGGGETQYF.

This clone was found a few times. This chain connects TRBV7-8 to TRBJ2-3; D is possibly TRBD2 (5 bases). The CDR3 is 16 amino acids. Trimming removed 3 bases from V and 0 bases from J, with 13 bases in between. Looked up from germline, CDR1 is SGHVS and CDR2 is FQNEAQ. This chain's CDR3 is CASSFGLSLSTDTQYF. The CDR3 coding sequence is TGTGCCAGCAGCTTCGGACTTAGCCTGAGCACAGATACGCAGTATTTT.

This chain connects TRBV6-4 to TRBJ2-3, with a tentative D call TRBD1 (6 bases). In germline, CDR1 is MRHNA, CDR2 SNTAGT. CDR3 length equals 14 residues. Trimming pared 3 bases from V and 4 bases from J, leaving 11 bases between. Written as DNA, the CDR3 is TGTGCCAGCAGTGAAGTCCAGGGGTCAGATACGCAGTATTTT. Translated: CASSEVQGSDTQYF.

The rearrangement uses TRBV28 and TRBJ2-7, with a weak D call TRBD1 (7 bases). Trimming stripped 8 bases from V and 1 base from J, with 9 bases between. The germline V gene encodes CDR1 MDHEN and CDR2 SYDVKM. CDR3 length: 12 residues. DNA for the CDR3: TGTGCCAGCCAGGGGGGATCCTACGAGCAGTACTTC. This translates into CASQGGSYEQYF.

The rearrangement joins TRBV10-1 to TRBJ2-5; the match to TRBD2 covers 12 bases. Germline CDR1 reads WNHNN; CDR2 reads SYGVQD (reference sequence). This CDR3 is built from 15 residues. The V and J ends lost 4 bases and 4 bases, in that order; junction bases with no gene match: 4. Written as DNA, the CDR3 is TGCGCCAGCAGTGTCCCGGGACTAGCGGGAGAGACCCAGTACTTC. Its protein product is CASSVPGLAGETQYF.

This chain links TRBV28 with TRBJ2-1, with 9 bases lining up with TRBD1. In germline, CDR1 is MDHEN, CDR2 SYDVKM. CDR3 size: 16 residues. Germline trimming cut 6 bases from V and 6 bases from J; bases unmatched to any gene: 12. DNA of the CDR3: TGTGCCAGCAGCTCGATCGGACAGGGGATCCCCAATGAGCAGTTCTTC. This codes for CASSSIGQGIPNEQFF.

This clone was detected only a few times. The chain uses TRBV6-6 and TRBJ1-3, with unresolved D. The germline CDR1 and CDR2 sequences are MNHNY and SVGAGI (reference sequence). This CDR3 is 15 amino acids long. The germline V and J ends were trimmed by 6 bases and 0 bases, with 12 bases remaining between them. CDR3 in amino acids: CASSSRTSSGNTIYF. The CDR3 DNA reads as TGTGCCAGCAGCTCCCGCACAAGCTCTGGAAACACCATATATTTT.

As concerns this clone: The sample carries other DNA sequences with the same CDR3. V is TRBV5-1 and J is TRBJ1-1, with 7 bases aligning to TRBD1. The germline V gene has CDR1 SGHRS and CDR2 YFSETQ. V dropped 1 base and J dropped 11; count of bases not matched to a gene: 5. CDR3 length equals 12 residues. The CDR3 loop is CASSLSGTEAFF. In nucleotides, the CDR3 is TGCGCCAGCAGCTTGTCGGGGACAGAGGCTTTCTTT.

The chain is built from TRBV5-4 and TRBJ2-1; TRBD1 agrees at 10 bases. Per germline, CDR1 SGHNT and CDR2 YYREEE (reference sequence). Trimming removed 2 bases from V and 7 bases from J; junction bases left unmatched: 12. CDR3 length equals 17 residues. The CDR3 DNA is TGTGCCAGCAGCTTTGGGGGCCCGGGACAGGGGTTTAATGAGCAGTTCTTC. It yields the protein CASSFGGPGQGFNEQFF.

V and J are TRBV5-4 and TRBJ2-7; 13 nucleotides match TRBD2. The trim removed 1 base at V and 7 bases at J, leaving 5 bases unmatched. The CDR3 totals 15 residues. CDR1 is SGHNT, CDR2 YYREEE, per germline (reference sequence). The CDR3 DNA reads as TGTGCCAGCAGCTTGTGGGGGACTAGCGGGATGGAGCAGTACTTC. Translating gives CASSLWGTSGMEQYF.

The chain couples TRBV25-1 to TRBJ1-1, with a possible D match to TRBD1 (6 bases). The V and J ends lost 7 bases and 0 bases respectively, with 18 bases between them. CDR1 and CDR2 from the germline V gene are MGHDK and SYGVNS. The CDR3 is 16 amino acids. The CDR3 loop reads CASILEQGHMNTEAFF. CDR3 nucleotide sequence: TGTGCCAGCATTCTCGAACAGGGACACATGAACACTGAAGCTTTCTTT.